What follows are 25 T cell receptor beta chains derived from one specimen sequenced in a study of blood T cell repertoires in COVID-19. Data came from immunoSEQ multiplex PCR; TCRdb stores just in-frame clones and leaves some out. The data hold about 160,000 clones, with around nine tenths observed a single time. Sequences were obtained from peripheral blood. The receptors were sampled from a woman aged 70-85 years with COVID-19, enrolled during active disease.

V gene TRBV19 combines with J gene TRBJ1-2, with 7 bases identical to TRBD1. This CDR3 spans 14 amino acids. Trimming took 3 bases from V and 4 from J; bases not matched to a gene: 5. The V gene's germline CDR1 is LNHDA and CDR2 SQIVND (reference sequence). The CDR3 bases are TGTGCCAGTAGTATCCGGGACAGACTCTATGGCTACACCTTC. Amino acids: CASSIRDRLYGYTF.

The chain carries TRBV3-1 (or the pseudogene TRBV3-2) and TRBJ1-1; D remains ambiguous. The CDR3 sequence is 15 residues long. Germline CDR1 is LGHDT and CDR2 is YNNKEL (reference sequence). V dropped 3 bases and J dropped 1 base, with 12 bases sitting between them. The CDR3 here is CASSHSPLGNTEAFF. CDR3 DNA sequence: TGTGCCAGCAGCCACTCCCCCCTAGGGAACACTGAAGCTTTCTTT.

The V gene is TRBV2, the J gene TRBJ1-2, with D possibly TRBD1 on 6 matching bases. Per the germline V gene, CDR1 is SNHLY and CDR2 is FYNNEI. The CDR3 sequence is 15 residues long. Trimming stripped 8 bases from V and 2 bases from J, with 18 bases between. The CDR3 region has the DNA TGTGCCAGCTCCAGAGAGAGACAGGCGAACTATGGCTACACCTTC. It codes for CASSRERQANYGYTF.

Here the CDR3 reads CASSERGGTDTQYF. The CDR3 DNA follows: TGTGCCAGCAGTGAGCGGGGGGGCACAGATACGCAGTATTTT. The chain carries TRBV5-4 and TRBJ2-3; TRBD2 aligns across 9 bases. Germline lookup yields CDR1 SGHNT and CDR2 YYREEE (reference sequence). V shed 5 bases and J 1 base; nucleotides not matched to a gene: 2. The CDR3 covers 14 residues. Filled out from reference TRBV5-4 and TRBJ2-3, the complete variable domain reads ETGVTQSPTHLIKTRGQQVTLRCSSQSGHNTVSWYQQALGQGPQFIFQYYREEENGRGNFPPRFSGLQFPNYSSELNVNALELDDSALYLCASSERGGTDTQYFGPGTRLTVL.

This clone was seen only once. V usage is TRBV5-1 and J usage is TRBJ1-1; 7 bases agree with TRBD1. V lost 5 bases, J lost 5 bases, and 6 bases stayed unmatched. The CDR3 has 13 amino acids. Germline CDR1 and CDR2: SGHRS and YFSETQ. The CDR3 sequence is CASRFTGETEAFF. CDR3 in DNA: TGCGCCAGCAGGTTCACAGGGGAGACTGAAGCTTTCTTT.

The chain employs TRBV2 and TRBJ2-3, with D unresolved. Per germline, CDR1 SNHLY and CDR2 FYNNEI. V was shortened by 7 bases and J by 5 bases, with 16 bases between the two germline ends. This CDR3 comprises 14 residues. This CDR3 is CASNMNTPVDTQYF. CDR3 coding DNA: TGTGCCAGCAACATGAACACCCCTGTAGATACGCAGTATTTT.

The rearrangement uses TRBV7-2 and TRBJ2-1; TRBD2 matches at 7 bases. Germline CDR1 and CDR2: SGHTA and FQGNSA. The CDR3 totals 17 residues. J was trimmed by 3 bases and V by 4 bases; bases with no gene match: 12. The CDR3 DNA sequence: TGTGCCAGCAGCTACCTCCCTAGCGGCGCGATCTACAATGAGCAGTTCTTC. This sequence encodes CASSYLPSGAIYNEQFF.

This chain uses TRBV5-1 with TRBJ1-2; the match to TRBD1 covers 7 bases. Germline assignment: CDR1 SGHRS and CDR2 YFSETQ. This CDR3 has 14 amino acids. V dropped 5 bases and J dropped 7; count of bases not matched to a gene: 11. DNA of the CDR3: TGCGCCAGCAGTAGCGGGACAGCCCCCTTTGGCTACACCTTC. This translates into CASSSGTAPFGYTF.

The chain recombines TRBV7-9 with TRBJ1-2, with TRBD1 as a possible D gene (6 bases). Germline V gene sequence: CDR1 SEHNR, CDR2 FQNEAQ (reference sequence). The CDR3 runs 15 residues. V lost 5 bases, J lost 2 bases, and 15 bases lay in between. The CDR3 bases are TGTGCCAGCAGCCTCCCGTGGACAGAAAACTATGGCTACACCTTC. This translates into CASSLPWTENYGYTF.

The chain carries TRBV29-1 and TRBJ2-7, with 8 bases aligning to TRBD1. CDR1 SQVTM and CDR2 ANQGSEA come from the germline V gene. The CDR3 covers 14 residues. Losses at the gene ends were 5 bases for V and 0 bases for J; bases not matched to a gene: 6. The DNA of the CDR3 is TGCAGCGTTAGGGGGACAGGCGTCTCCTACGAGCAGTACTTC. This codes for CSVRGTGVSYEQYF.

This sequence joins TRBV6-2 or TRBV6-3 and TRBJ2-7; the D gene is possibly TRBD1 (5 bases). V was trimmed by 1 base and J by 3 bases, leaving 10 bases between them. The CDR3 covers 14 residues. The germline CDR1 and CDR2 sequences are MNHEY and SVGEGT. The DNA of the CDR3 is TGTGCCAGCAGTTACTGGGGCGTGAACTACGAGCAGTACTTC. Translation: CASSYWGVNYEQYF.

This clone has more than one count but fewer than ten. V usage is TRBV12-3 or TRBV12-4 and J usage is TRBJ2-1; D gene unclear. The CDR3 consists of 10 residues. V was shortened by 6 bases and J by 10 bases, with 7 bases between the two germline ends. DNA of the CDR3: TGTGCCAGCAGAGCCGGGGAGCAGTTCTTC. This gives the protein CASRAGEQFF.

V gene TRBV10-1 combines with J gene TRBJ1-1; D is ambiguous. The CDR3 length is 14 residues. CDR1 WNHNN and CDR2 SYGVQD come from the germline V gene (reference sequence). Trimming pared 3 bases from V and 1 base from J, leaving 9 bases between. CDR3 DNA sequence: TGCGCCAGCAGTGATCAGGTGGGGAACACTGAAGCTTTCTTT. Translation gives CASSDQVGNTEAFF.

The rearrangement links TRBV7-3 to TRBJ2-7; the match to TRBD1 covers 11 bases. This CDR3 is built from 13 residues. The V and J ends lost 3 bases and 7 bases, in that order; junction bases with no gene match: 2. Germline CDR1 SGHTA, CDR2 FQGTGA. CDR3 loop: CASSLDRGREQYF. DNA for the CDR3: TGTGCCAGCAGCTTGGACAGGGGGCGAGAGCAGTACTTC.

The rearrangement uses TRBV5-3 and TRBJ1-1; D unclear. TRBV5-3 is an open reading frame, and its role is uncertain. The CDR3 contains 16 residues. V lost 0 bases, J lost 4 bases, and 16 bases lay in between. The chain's CDR3 is CARSLVSRPPSTEAFF. The DNA for the CDR3 is TGTGCCAGAAGCTTGGTCAGCAGGCCGCCCAGCACTGAAGCTTTCTTT.

The rearrangement joins TRBV5-6 to TRBJ2-1, with D perhaps TRBD2 (6 bases). With 3 bases removed from V and 0 bases from J, the gap between germline ends came to 19 bases. Looked up from germline, CDR1 is SGHDT and CDR2 is YYEEEE. CDR3 size: 18 residues. The CDR3 coding sequence is TGTGCCAGCAGCTCTACCTTCGGCGGGGCAAGCTCCTACAATGAGCAGTTCTTC. It translates to CASSSTFGGASSYNEQFF.

This chain uses TRBV6-5 with TRBJ1-2; 10 nucleotides line up with TRBD1. The CDR3 has 11 residues. The V gene's germline CDR1 is MNHEY and CDR2 SVGAGI. Trimming cost V 9 bases and J 7 bases; bases outside gene matches: 2. This CDR3 is CARGQGSGYTF. The CDR3 DNA is TGTGCCAGGGGACAGGGGTCTGGCTACACCTTC.

This rearrangement joins TRBV3-1 (or the pseudogene TRBV3-2) to TRBJ1-3, with a weak D call TRBD1 (6 bases). The CDR3 is 16 amino acids. V lost 4 bases to trimming and J lost 4 bases, with 17 bases between them. Germline V gene data show CDR1 as LGHDT and CDR2 as YNNKEL (reference sequence). In nucleotides, the CDR3 is TGTGCCAGCAGCCTACGACAGGTCGGCTCAGGAAACACCATATATTTT. Protein: CASSLRQVGSGNTIYF.

This clone was detected only once. This rearrangement joins TRBV7-9 to TRBJ1-4, with 7 bases matching TRBD1. The CDR3 has 15 amino acids. Trimming at V came to 5 bases and at J to 8 bases, leaving 11 bases not matched to a gene. From germline, CDR1 is SEHNR and CDR2 FQNEAQ (reference sequence). The CDR3: CASSASRGLSEKLFF. CDR3 in DNA: TGTGCCAGCAGCGCCAGTAGGGGGCTATCGGAAAAACTGTTTTTT. Looking up the rest from reference TRBV7-9 and TRBJ1-4 gives the full variable domain: DTGVSQNPRHKITKRGQNVTFRCDPISEHNRLYWYRQTLGQGPEFLTYFQNEAQLEKSRLLSDRFSAERPKGSFSTLEIQRTEQGDSAMYLCASSASRGLSEKLFFGSGTQLSVL.

This chain connects TRBV5-1 to TRBJ2-5, with D maybe TRBD2 (6 bases). Germline V CDR1 and CDR2: SGHRS, YFSETQ. Trimming removed 1 base at V and 2 bases at J, with 12 bases between. CDR3 length: 15 residues. CDR3 residues: CASSLISGGQETQYF. CDR3 DNA sequence: TGCGCCAGCAGCTTGATATCTGGGGGGCAAGAGACCCAGTACTTC.

The genes are TRBV28 and TRBJ1-4; tentatively, D is TRBD1 (5 bases). V lost 0 bases and J lost 4, with 6 bases in between. The CDR3 spans 14 residues. Germline V lookup: CDR1 MDHEN, CDR2 SYDVKM. For the CDR3, the DNA is TGTGCCAGCAGTTTATGGGGGGGTAATGAAAAACTGTTTTTT. Protein product: CASSLWGGNEKLFF.

This clone was seen once. The chain uses TRBV7-2 and TRBJ1-2; 7 nucleotides agree with TRBD1. Germline lookup yields CDR1 SGHTA and CDR2 FQGNSA. CDR3 size: 15 residues. The J segment lost 2 bases and the V segment lost 5 bases, leaving 8 bases of the junction unmatched. In DNA, the CDR3 is TGTGCCAGCAGCCGGGGGACAGAGGCAAACTATGGCTACACCTTC. Translation: CASSRGTEANYGYTF.

This clone has only one observation. The rearrangement links TRBV7-2 to TRBJ2-1; TRBD1 aligns across 9 bases. Unmatched junction bases numbered 4, after V lost 7 bases and J lost 0 bases. The CDR3 has 15 amino acids. Germline V gene sequence: CDR1 SGHTA, CDR2 FQGNSA. In nucleotides, the CDR3 is TGTGCCAGCACCTCGACAGGGGGCTCCTACAATGAGCAGTTCTTC. It is translated as CASTSTGGSYNEQFF.

The rearrangement joins TRBV4-1 to TRBJ2-3; a possible D gene is TRBD2 (5 bases). This CDR3 contains 16 residues. Deletions cut 0 bases from V and 1 base from J, with 11 bases between. Germline-derived CDR1 and CDR2 are MGHRA and YSYEKL. The CDR3 reads CASSQDGDGGTDTQYF. The CDR3, as DNA: TGCGCCAGCAGCCAAGATGGTGACGGGGGCACAGATACGCAGTATTTT.

This chain uses TRBV12-3 or TRBV12-4 with TRBJ1-5; no reliable D call. This CDR3 has 12 amino acids. Trimming took 4 bases from V and 7 from J, leaving 8 bases between them. For the CDR3, the DNA is TGTGCCAGCAGTTCAAACATACAGCCCCAGCATTTT. Translation gives CASSSNIQPQHF.